This T cell receptor (beta chain) was identified during a study of blood T cell repertoires in COVID-19 (dated by TCRdb to between 2020 and 2021). For the wider study: Samples from collaborators originated in the United States, Italy and Spain and spanned both the acute and convalescent phases of COVID-19. Samples came from the ongoing ImmuneRACE study (first 160 participants) plus 1,254 subjects from 6 global collaborators. Where HLA class I and class II types were available, the types were taken from metadata supplied by the sample provider, not from assay-based typing. Subjects who had been exposed to COVID-19, were actively infected with it, or had recovered from it provided the deeply sampled blood TCRbeta repertoires that made up the dataset. A de-identified subject ID, COVID-19 status, age in years and sex were almost always included in the sample metadata. The repertoires were made available in a free public database intended to serve as a resource for research on the immune response to SARS-CoV-2. The material from the prospective study consisted of cDNA or gDNA derived from T cells, B-cell-depleted T cells, or PBMCs.

TCRbeta CDR3 regions were amplified from genomic DNA using the immunoSEQ Assay, a bias-controlled multiplex PCR. Under the source paper's analysis protocol: Nucleated cell counts per sample were estimated from amplification of reference gene primers within the assay. To quantify the absolute abundance of each unique TCRbeta CDR3 rearrangement, sequence reads were collapsed and filtered. For each sample, productive Simpson clonality was calculated by taking the square root of Simpson's diversity index across productive rearrangements. This is the immuneACCESS table as TCRdb keeps it, with only in-frame sequences that have V and J called. A part of the clones is gone; compared with another copy, unresolved V genes explain less than half, and the rest is unexplained. The V and J calls and the clone size are those of that table, but D and trimming were determined from the DNA. For this sample there are under 13,000 clones; nearly 90% appear just once. The ten largest clones capture roughly 24% of the sample.

Based on the germline V gene, the CDR1 and CDR2 sequences are MGHDK and SYGVNS. From cysteine to phenylalanine, the CDR3 is 14 amino acids long. Just CDR3 DNA is preserved here, 42 bases in frame from base 1. Germline trimming: 4 bases from V, 10 bases from J; junction bases outside gene matches: 7. To note about this clone: What this receptor recognizes is not known. No clone much larger than this one lies a single base away; base qualities are absent.

Broader findings and caveats from the paper: The quantity of clinical and demographic metadata differed by source and by participant and was supplied without curation.

Each collaborating institution followed its own protocols to collect whole blood in K2EDTA tubes. Collaborator samples were shipped for TCRbeta analysis as frozen whole blood, isolated PBMCs, or DNA extracted from either sample type. This TCR was sampled from a man aged 25 to 45 with active or convalescent COVID-19. Here the chain combines TRBV25-1 and TRBJ1-6, with 7 junctional bases fitting TRBD1. The specimen was peripheral blood. Here is the DNA: TGTGCCAGCAGTGGACAGGGTATTGGATCACCCCTCCACTTT. Its translation is CASSGQGIGSPLHF. When the CDR3 is completed using the reference TRBV25-1 and TRBJ1-6 genes on either side, the full variable domain is EADIYQTPRYLVIGTGKKITLECSQTMGHDKMYWYQQDPGMELHLIHYSYGVNSTEKGDLSSESTVSRIRTEHFPLTLESARPSHTSQYLCASSGQGIGSPLHFGNGTRLTVT.